The sequence of this T cell receptor (beta chain) was determined in a study of early stage breast cancer tumors. Across the whole study: About 70% of the 16 invasive tumors were ER+, PR+ and HER2-.

Points on this clone: Its antigen is still unknown.

The method was immunoSEQ multiplex PCR; TCRdb's version includes in-frame clones alone and lacks a portion of them. The table records tens of thousands of clones, roughly four fifths of them present only once. Germline loops: CDR1 SGHTA, CDR2 FQGTGA. There are 17 residues in the CDR3. Trimming removed 2 bases from V and 5 bases from J; junction bases left unmatched: 6. Study conclusions and caveats: Compared with adjacent normal breast, tumors showed around 2.5-fold denser, more clonal T cells. Tumor and normal breast were distinguished via blood comparison in most of the 16 patients. Functional markers like CD4, CD8 and FOXP3 were missed in bulk sequencing.

What was sequenced was blood. The origin of this receptor is a person aged 40 to 49 with breast cancer. This chain links TRBV7-3 with TRBJ2-2; 12 nucleotides line up with TRBD1. The CDR3 nucleotides are TGTGCCAGCAGCTTAGGGGGACAGGGGGCAGGGACCGGGGAGCTGTTTTTT. It yields the protein CASSLGGQGAGTGELFF. The whole variable domain, remainder taken from reference TRBV7-3 and TRBJ2-2, is GAGVSQTPSNKVTEKGKYVELRCDPISGHTALYWYRQSLGQGPEFLIYFQGTGAADDSGLPNDRFFAVRPEGSVSTLKIQRTERGDSAVYLCASSLGGQGAGTGELFFGEGSRLTVL.